These T cell receptor beta chains were read from a single sample in a study of post-analysis software for immune sequencing data. TCRdb processed the PCR reads anew with MiXCR; each CDR3 protein has one entry. The table lists approximately 160,000 distinct CDR3 sequences, approximately 28% of them singletons. Input material: blood. The receptors originated from a girl aged 5-17 years with multiple sclerosis. Both conserved end residues are part of each CDR3. A D gene is named only where the DNA matches it firmly. Clone size, where shown, is once, few, many, or a class for clones that have expanded.

clone_size: .; v_call: TRBV13; d_call: .; j_call: TRBJ2-5; cdr3_nt: TGTGCCAGCAGCCCCGCAATCCGGGAGACCCAGTACTTC; cdr3_aa: CASSPAIRETQYF
clone_size: many; v_call: TRBV9; d_call: .; j_call: TRBJ2-7; cdr3_nt: TGTGCCAGCAGCGTAGTTTTGCGGATGACCTACGAGCAGTACTTC; cdr3_aa: CASSVVLRMTYEQYF
clone_size: many; v_call: TRBV29-1; d_call: TRBD1; j_call: TRBJ2-1; cdr3_nt: TGCAGCGTTGAAGATCGGGACAGGGGTTACAATGAGCAGTTCTTC; cdr3_aa: CSVEDRDRGYNEQFF
clone_size: .; v_call: TRBV5-1; d_call: TRBD2; j_call: TRBJ2-5; cdr3_nt: TGCGCCAGCAGTCGACTAGCGGGTAGGGAGACCCAGTACTTC; cdr3_aa: CASSRLAGRETQYF
clone_size: many; v_call: TRBV6-5; d_call: TRBD2; j_call: TRBJ2-1; cdr3_nt: TGTGCCAGCAGTTACAAGACTAGCGGGAGGAATGAGCAGTTCTTC; cdr3_aa: CASSYKTSGRNEQFF
clone_size: many; v_call: TRBV28; d_call: TRBD2; j_call: TRBJ2-3; cdr3_nt: TGTGCCGGAGCCCAGGGAGGGACAGATACGCAGTATTTT; cdr3_aa: CAGAQGGTDTQYF
clone_size: many; v_call: TRBV29-1; d_call: .; j_call: TRBJ2-5; cdr3_nt: TGCAGCGTTGAATTATTCCTTACCCAGCAGGGTAGGGAAGAGACCCAGTACTTC; cdr3_aa: CSVELFLTQQGREETQYF
clone_size: few; v_call: TRBV3-1; d_call: TRBD2; j_call: TRBJ2-1; cdr3_nt: TGTGCCAGCAGCCAAGCCCCGGGGGGTTACAATGAGCAGTTCTTC; cdr3_aa: CASSQAPGGYNEQFF
clone_size: .; v_call: TRBV20-1; d_call: .; j_call: TRBJ2-7; cdr3_nt: TGCAGTGCCACCGGAGGACCGTCCTACGAGCAGTACTTC; cdr3_aa: CSATGGPSYEQYF
clone_size: .; v_call: TRBV15; d_call: .; j_call: TRBJ2-3; cdr3_nt: TGTGCCACCAGCAGAGATTCTTCCCTTCAGAACCAAGATACGCAGTATTTT; cdr3_aa: CATSRDSSLQNQDTQYF
clone_size: .; v_call: TRBV7-9; d_call: .; j_call: TRBJ1-2; cdr3_nt: TGTGCCAGCAGCTTATGCACACTCACTAACTATGGCTACACCTTC; cdr3_aa: CASSLCTLTNYGYTF
clone_size: few; v_call: TRBV6-5; d_call: .; j_call: TRBJ1-1; cdr3_nt: TGTGCCAGCAGACAGGTCATGAACACTGAAGCTTTCTTT; cdr3_aa: CASRQVMNTEAFF
clone_size: .; v_call: TRBV6-1; d_call: TRBD1; j_call: TRBJ2-7; cdr3_nt: TGTGCCAGCAGGGAACAAGACAGGGCCTACGAGCAGTACTTC; cdr3_aa: CASREQDRAYEQYF
clone_size: .; v_call: TRBV2; d_call: .; j_call: TRBJ2-5; cdr3_nt: TGTGCCAGCAGGGGCGGGTTGCTGAGAGAGACCCAGTACTTC; cdr3_aa: CASRGGLLRETQYF
clone_size: .; v_call: TRBV28; d_call: .; j_call: TRBJ2-3; cdr3_nt: TGTGCCGGCAGTTTACGGAGATCCACAGATACGCAGTATTTT; cdr3_aa: CAGSLRRSTDTQYF
clone_size: many; v_call: TRBV28; d_call: .; j_call: TRBJ2-7; cdr3_nt: TGTGCCACCGAAAGGGCTACTACCTCTTCCGAGCAGTACTTC; cdr3_aa: CATERATTSSEQYF
clone_size: .; v_call: TRBV12-3/TRBV12-4; d_call: .; j_call: TRBJ1-5; cdr3_nt: TGTGCCAGCAGACTAGGAGGGGAAAGCAATCAGCCCCAGCATTTT; cdr3_aa: CASRLGGESNQPQHF
clone_size: many; v_call: TRBV12-3/TRBV12-4; d_call: .; j_call: TRBJ2-1; cdr3_nt: TGTGCCAGCAGTTTAAGGGGCCCTGAGCAGTTCTTC; cdr3_aa: CASSLRGPEQFF
clone_size: many; v_call: TRBV5-1; d_call: .; j_call: TRBJ2-1; cdr3_nt: TGCGCCAGCAGCCCCCCAGACAATGAGCAGTTCTTC; cdr3_aa: CASSPPDNEQFF
clone_size: .; v_call: TRBV20-1; d_call: .; j_call: TRBJ1-2; cdr3_nt: TGCAGTGCTAGAGATTTTGGGGGGGCGTTCGATGGCTACACCTTC; cdr3_aa: CSARDFGGAFDGYTF
clone_size: once; v_call: TRBV5-6; d_call: TRBD2; j_call: TRBJ2-1; cdr3_nt: TGTGCCAGCAGCCAGAGCGGGAGGGCCTTCAATGAGCAGTTCTTC; cdr3_aa: CASSQSGRAFNEQFF
clone_size: .; v_call: TRBV9; d_call: .; j_call: TRBJ2-1; cdr3_nt: TGTGCCAGCAGCGTAGACGGGCAGGCTTCCTACAATGAGCAGTTCTTC; cdr3_aa: CASSVDGQASYNEQFF
clone_size: .; v_call: TRBV2; d_call: TRBD2; j_call: TRBJ2-5; cdr3_nt: TGTGCCAGCAGTGATAGCGGGAGAGAGACCCAGTACTTC; cdr3_aa: CASSDSGRETQYF
clone_size: many; v_call: TRBV6-6; d_call: .; j_call: TRBJ1-2; cdr3_nt: TGTGCCAGCAGTTACTTCAGTAACTATGGCTACACCTTC; cdr3_aa: CASSYFSNYGYTF
clone_size: .; v_call: TRBV27; d_call: TRBD2; j_call: TRBJ2-3; cdr3_nt: TGTGCCAGCAGTTTCCTAGCGGGCACTAGCACAGATACGCAGTATTTT; cdr3_aa: CASSFLAGTSTDTQYF
clone_size: .; v_call: TRBV20-1; d_call: TRBD2; j_call: TRBJ2-7; cdr3_nt: TGCAGTGCTAGTCGTAGCGGGTCCTACAATGAGCAGTACTTC; cdr3_aa: CSASRSGSYNEQYF
clone_size: few; v_call: TRBV10-3; d_call: .; j_call: TRBJ2-5; cdr3_nt: TGTGCCATCAGTGAGTCTGTCCAGGGAGAGACCCAGTACTTC; cdr3_aa: CAISESVQGETQYF
clone_size: many; v_call: TRBV20-1; d_call: .; j_call: TRBJ1-2; cdr3_nt: TGCAGTGCTAGAGGCCTGGGTCAGGAGTTTTTAGGTGGCTACACCTTC; cdr3_aa: CSARGLGQEFLGGYTF
clone_size: many; v_call: TRBV7-9; d_call: .; j_call: TRBJ1-2; cdr3_nt: TGTGCCACCTCCGGGGTGGCTAGGAATAATAACTATGGCTACACCTTC; cdr3_aa: CATSGVARNNNYGYTF
clone_size: few; v_call: TRBV20-1; d_call: .; j_call: TRBJ1-5; cdr3_nt: TGCAGTGCCCGGCCCCGAGGGGTTCAGCCCCAGCATTTT; cdr3_aa: CSARPRGVQPQHF
clone_size: .; v_call: TRBV24-1; d_call: TRBD1; j_call: TRBJ1-1; cdr3_nt: TGTGCCACCAGTGCAGGACAGGGTGGGGACACTGAAGCTTTCTTT; cdr3_aa: CATSAGQGGDTEAFF